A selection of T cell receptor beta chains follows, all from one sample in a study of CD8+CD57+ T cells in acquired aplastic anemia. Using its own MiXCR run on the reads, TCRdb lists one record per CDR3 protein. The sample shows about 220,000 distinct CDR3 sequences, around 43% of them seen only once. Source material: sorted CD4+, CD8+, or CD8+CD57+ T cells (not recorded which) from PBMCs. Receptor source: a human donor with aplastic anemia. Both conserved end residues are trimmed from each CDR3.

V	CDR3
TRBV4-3	ASSPGTGGRYYNEQF
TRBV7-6	ASSFQGGFEKLF
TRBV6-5	ASSYREAGASYEQY
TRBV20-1	SASRAEQY
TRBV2	ASRDIGDRGPAGANVLT
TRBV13	ASSPLGQETQY
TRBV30	ACQEGPGTGELF
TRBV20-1	SALEFAGNTEAF
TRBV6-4	ASSEGTARNTEAF
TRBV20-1	SATLAGATTATDTQY
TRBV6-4	ASSQVGRTEAF
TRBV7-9	ASSLGTGNQETQY
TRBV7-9	ASSKGTGGQAGYT
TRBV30	AWSDPSGSWELF
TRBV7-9	ASSLAGEVNQPQH
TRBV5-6	ASSLGGYNEQY
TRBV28	AGSLSGELF
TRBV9	ASSPKVSGYEQY
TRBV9	ASSGSGGGASPLH
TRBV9	ASWGRYFGEQY
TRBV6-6	ASSPVGGELF
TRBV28	ASSGGTESNQPQH
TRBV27	ASSLSNGEASLEQY
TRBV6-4	ASSHDPGGIGYGYT
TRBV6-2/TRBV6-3	ASSPGRGGGHDFDEQF
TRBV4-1	ASSQDGVSSYEQY
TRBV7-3	ASSSDGQGAGSPLH
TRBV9	ASSARQGGLPYEQY
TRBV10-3	AISESGQNTGELF
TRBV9	ASSVGGDGTQLETQY
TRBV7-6	ASSLGGHYT
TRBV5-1	ASSFTATDTQY
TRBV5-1	ASSHQRGSTDTQY
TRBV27	ASTGQGDYGYT
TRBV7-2	ASSLARGGNTEAF
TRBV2	ASSDLGDKHEKLY
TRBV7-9	ASSRNRAPSTDTQY
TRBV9	ASSVGTGAQY
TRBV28	ASSFEGNTQY
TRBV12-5	ASQGSAGEQY